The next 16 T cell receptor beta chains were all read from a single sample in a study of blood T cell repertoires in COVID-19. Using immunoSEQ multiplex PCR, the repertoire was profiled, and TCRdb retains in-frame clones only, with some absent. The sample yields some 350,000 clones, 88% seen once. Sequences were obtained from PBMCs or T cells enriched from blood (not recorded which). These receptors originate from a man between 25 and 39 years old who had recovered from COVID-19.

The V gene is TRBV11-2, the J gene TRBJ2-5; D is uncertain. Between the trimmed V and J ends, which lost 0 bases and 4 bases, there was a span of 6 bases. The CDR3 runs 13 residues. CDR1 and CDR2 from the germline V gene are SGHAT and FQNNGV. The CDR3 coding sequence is TGTGCCAGCAGCTTAGACCGGTTAGAGACCCAGTACTTC. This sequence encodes CASSLDRLETQYF. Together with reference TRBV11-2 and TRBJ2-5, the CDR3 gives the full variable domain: EAGVAQSPRYKIIEKRQSVAFWCNPISGHATLYWYQQILGQGPKLLIQFQNNGVVDDSQLPKDRFSAERLKGVDSTLKIQPAKLEDSAVYLCASSLDRLETQYFGPGTRLLVL.

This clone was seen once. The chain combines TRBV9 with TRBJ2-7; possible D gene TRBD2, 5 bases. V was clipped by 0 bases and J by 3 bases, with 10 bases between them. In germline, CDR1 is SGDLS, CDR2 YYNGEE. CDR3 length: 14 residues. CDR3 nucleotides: TGTGCCAGCAGCGTAGAAAACGACTACTACGAGCAGTACTTC. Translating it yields CASSVENDYYEQYF.

CDR3 sequence (DNA): TGTGCCAGCAGCTTGGACAGGGAAGAAAAACTGTTTTTT. Encoded protein: CASSLDREEKLFF. The V and J genes are TRBV5-4 and TRBJ1-4, with TRBD1 as a possible D gene (6 bases). CDR1 SGHNT and CDR2 YYREEE come from the germline V gene (reference sequence). V lost 0 bases to trimming and J lost 8 bases, with 8 bases between them. CDR3 size: 13 residues.

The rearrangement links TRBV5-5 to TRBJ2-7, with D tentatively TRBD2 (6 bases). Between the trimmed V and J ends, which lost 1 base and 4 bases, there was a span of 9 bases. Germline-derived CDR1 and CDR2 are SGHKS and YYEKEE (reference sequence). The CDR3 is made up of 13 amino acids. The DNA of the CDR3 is TGTGCCAGCAGCTTGTACAGCGGGTACGAGCAGTACTTC. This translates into CASSLYSGYEQYF. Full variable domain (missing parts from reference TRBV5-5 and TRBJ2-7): DAGVTQSPTHLIKTRGQQVTLRCSPISGHKSVSWYQQVLGQGPQFIFQYYEKEERGRGNFPDRFSARQFPNYSSELNVNALLLGDSALYLCASSLYSGYEQYFGPGTRLTVT.

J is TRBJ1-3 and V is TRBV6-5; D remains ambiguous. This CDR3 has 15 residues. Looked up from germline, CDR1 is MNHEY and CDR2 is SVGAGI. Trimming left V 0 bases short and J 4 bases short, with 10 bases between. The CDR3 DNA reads TGTGCCAGCAGTTACTCGTCAGGTTACGGAAACACCATATATTTT. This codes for CASSYSSGYGNTIYF.

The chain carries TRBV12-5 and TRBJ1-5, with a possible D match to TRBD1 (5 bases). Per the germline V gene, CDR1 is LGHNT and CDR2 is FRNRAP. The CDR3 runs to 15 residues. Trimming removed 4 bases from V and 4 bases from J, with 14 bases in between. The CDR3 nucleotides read TGTGCTAGTGGTTACTGGGCAGGGCCTAATCAGCCCCAGCATTTT. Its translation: CASGYWAGPNQPQHF.

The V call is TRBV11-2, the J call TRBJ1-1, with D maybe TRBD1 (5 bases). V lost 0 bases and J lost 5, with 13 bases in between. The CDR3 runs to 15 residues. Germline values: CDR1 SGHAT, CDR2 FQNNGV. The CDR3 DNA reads TGTGCCAGCAGCTTAGAGGAGGGGAGGGAGACTGAAGCTTTCTTT. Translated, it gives CASSLEEGRETEAFF.

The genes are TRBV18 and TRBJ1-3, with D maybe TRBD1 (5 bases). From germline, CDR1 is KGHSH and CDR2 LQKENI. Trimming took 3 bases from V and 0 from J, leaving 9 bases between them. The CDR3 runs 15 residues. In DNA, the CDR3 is TGTGCCAGCTCACCCAAAGGGGACTCTGGAAACACCATATATTTT. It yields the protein CASSPKGDSGNTIYF.

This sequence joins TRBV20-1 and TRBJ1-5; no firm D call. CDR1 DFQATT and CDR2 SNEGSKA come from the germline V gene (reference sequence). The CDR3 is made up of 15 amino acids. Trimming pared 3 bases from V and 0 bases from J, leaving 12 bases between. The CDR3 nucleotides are TGCAGTGCTAGTAGCAGGAGGATTAGCAATCAGCCCCAGCATTTT. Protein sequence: CSASSRRISNQPQHF.

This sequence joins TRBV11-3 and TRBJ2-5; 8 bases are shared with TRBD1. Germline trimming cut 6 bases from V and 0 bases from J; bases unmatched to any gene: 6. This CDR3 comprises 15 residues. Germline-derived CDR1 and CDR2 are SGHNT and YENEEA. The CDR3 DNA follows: TGTGCCAGCAGTTTGGGACAGGCTCACCAAGAGACCCAGTACTTC. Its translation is CASSLGQAHQETQYF.

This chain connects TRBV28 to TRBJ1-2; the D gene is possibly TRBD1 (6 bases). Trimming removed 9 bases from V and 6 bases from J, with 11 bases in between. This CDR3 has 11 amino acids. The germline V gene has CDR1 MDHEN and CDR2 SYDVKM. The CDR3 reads CASSGADGYTF. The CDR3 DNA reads TGTGCCAGTTCAGGGGCGGATGGCTACACCTTC.

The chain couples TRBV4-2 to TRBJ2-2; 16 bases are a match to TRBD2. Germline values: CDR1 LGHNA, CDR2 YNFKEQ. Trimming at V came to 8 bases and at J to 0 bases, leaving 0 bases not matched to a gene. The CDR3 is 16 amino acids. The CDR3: CASGTSGGANTGELFF. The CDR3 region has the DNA TGTGCCAGCGGGACTAGCGGGGGGGCGAACACCGGGGAGCTGTTTTTT.

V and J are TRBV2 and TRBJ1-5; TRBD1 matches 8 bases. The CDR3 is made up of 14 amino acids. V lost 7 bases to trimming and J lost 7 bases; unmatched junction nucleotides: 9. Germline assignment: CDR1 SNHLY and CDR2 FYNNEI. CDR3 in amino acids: CASTEDRANQPQHF. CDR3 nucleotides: TGTGCCAGCACCGAGGACAGGGCTAACCAGCCCCAGCATTTT.

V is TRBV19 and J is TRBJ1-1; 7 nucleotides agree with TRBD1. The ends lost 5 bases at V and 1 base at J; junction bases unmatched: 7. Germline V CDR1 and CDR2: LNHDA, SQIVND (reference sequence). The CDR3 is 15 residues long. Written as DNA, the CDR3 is TGTGCCAGTAGTCCCTGGGGGACAGAGAACACTGAAGCTTTCTTT. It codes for CASSPWGTENTEAFF.

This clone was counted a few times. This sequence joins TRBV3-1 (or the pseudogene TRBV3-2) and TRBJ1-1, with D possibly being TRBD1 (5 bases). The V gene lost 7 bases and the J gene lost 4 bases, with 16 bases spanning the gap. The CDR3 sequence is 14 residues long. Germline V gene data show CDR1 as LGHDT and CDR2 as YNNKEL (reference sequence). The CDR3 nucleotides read TGTGCCAGCAACCTGCGGGGGGGTAGCACTGAAGCTTTCTTT. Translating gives CASNLRGGSTEAFF.

The chain's CDR3 is CASRGDSSQPQHF. As DNA, the CDR3 is TGTGCCAGCAGAGGGGACAGTTCGCAGCCCCAGCATTTT. V and J are TRBV6-5 and TRBJ1-5, with 7 positions matching TRBD1. Germline lookup yields CDR1 MNHEY and CDR2 SVGAGI. The CDR3 has 13 residues. The trim removed 6 bases at V and 7 bases at J, leaving 6 bases unmatched.